This TCR beta chain was obtained from a study of shared clonotypes between healthy human individuals. Study-wide results and limits: Estimated clonotype richness was generally higher in naive than memory subsets.

Naive CD8 cells comprised CD45RO-negative, CCR7-positively selected cells, excluding terminally differentiated effector memory CD45RA+ cells. The repertoire was sequenced with immunoSEQ multiplex PCR; TCRdb's copy has only in-frame clones and lacks some. The data hold 660,000 or so clones, with about 96% observed a single time. As concerns this clone: No antigen is known for it.

Source material: naive CD8+ T cells sorted from blood. The clonotype originates from a woman younger than 45 in good health.

This CDR3 is CASSYREGAGNTEAFF. The DNA for the CDR3 is TGTGCCAGCAGTTACAGGGAGGGGGCGGGGAACACTGAAGCTTTCTTT. This chain uses TRBV6-6 with TRBJ1-1; 7 bases map to TRBD1. The CDR3 consists of 16 residues. Trimming cost V 2 bases and J 1 base; bases outside gene matches: 7. Germline CDR1 and CDR2: MNHNY and SVGAGI (reference sequence).